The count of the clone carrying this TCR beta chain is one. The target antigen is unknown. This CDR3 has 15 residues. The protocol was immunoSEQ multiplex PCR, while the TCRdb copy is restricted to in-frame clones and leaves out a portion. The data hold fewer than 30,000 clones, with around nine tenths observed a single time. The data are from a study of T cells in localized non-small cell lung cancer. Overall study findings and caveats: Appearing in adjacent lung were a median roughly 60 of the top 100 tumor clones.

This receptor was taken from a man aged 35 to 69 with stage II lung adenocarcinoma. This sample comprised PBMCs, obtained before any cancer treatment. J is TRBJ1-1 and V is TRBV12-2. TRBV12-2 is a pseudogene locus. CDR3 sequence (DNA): TGTGCAAGTCGCTTAGCGGCCAGGGAGGAAACTGAAGCTTTCTTT. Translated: CASRLAAREETEAFF.